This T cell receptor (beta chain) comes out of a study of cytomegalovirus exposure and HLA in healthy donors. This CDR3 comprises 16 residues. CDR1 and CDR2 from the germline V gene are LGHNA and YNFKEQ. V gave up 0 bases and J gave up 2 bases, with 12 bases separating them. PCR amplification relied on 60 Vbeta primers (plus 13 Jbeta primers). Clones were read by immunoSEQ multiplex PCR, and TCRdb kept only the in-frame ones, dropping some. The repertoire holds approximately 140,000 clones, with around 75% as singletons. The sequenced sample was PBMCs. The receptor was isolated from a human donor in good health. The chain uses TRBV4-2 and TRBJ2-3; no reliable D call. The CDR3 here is CASSQEESFATDTQYF. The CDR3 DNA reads TGTGCCAGCAGCCAAGAAGAGAGTTTTGCCACAGATACGCAGTATTTT.